This T cell receptor (beta chain) was sequenced for a study of T cells expressing NK-cell markers. The CDR3 extends over 16 amino acids. Germline V CDR1 and CDR2: LNHDA, SQIVND (reference sequence). TCRdb re-called the 5' RACE reads; every CDR3 protein appears as one record, without DNA. This sample's clone table lists roughly 450,000 distinct CDR3 sequences. The chain links TRBV19 to TRBJ2-2; TCRdb's D call of TRBD1 is untestable without DNA. Sequenced input: blood T cells: a sorted CD56 or NKG2C T cell subset, CD4+ or CD8+ T cells, or bulk PBMC T cells (not recorded which). The source is a woman aged 50 to 60 in good health. The chain's CDR3 is CASSEDRSSNTGELFF.